Below, 29 T cell receptor beta chains from the same sample are listed, as sequenced in a study of blood T cell repertoires in COVID-19. TCRdb keeps only in-frame clones here, not all; method: immunoSEQ multiplex PCR. This table holds about 160,000 clones, about 85% found once. Sequencing used peripheral blood. The receptors derive from a woman aged 60-70 years with active or convalescent COVID-19.

The chain recombines TRBV25-1 with TRBJ1-1; 7 nucleotides match TRBD1. V was clipped by 5 bases and J by 6 bases; unmatched bases: 6. The germline V gene has CDR1 MGHDK and CDR2 SYGVNS. CDR3 length: 13 residues. The CDR3 reads CASSNTGDSEAFF. DNA of the CDR3: TGTGCCAGCAGTAATACAGGGGATTCTGAAGCTTTCTTT.

V is TRBV7-2 and J is TRBJ2-3, with D unclear. V lost 5 bases to trimming and J lost 5 bases, with 14 bases between them. This CDR3 contains 14 residues. Germline CDR1 SGHTA, CDR2 FQGNSA. CDR3 nucleotide sequence: TGTGCCAGCAGCCCCAGTTTTGGTGAAGATACGCAGTATTTT. Protein product: CASSPSFGEDTQYF.

CDR3 residues: CASSPQTGVDSPLHF. The DNA of the CDR3 is TGTGCCAGCAGCCCTCAGACAGGGGTCGATTCACCCCTCCACTTT. The chain is built from TRBV7-9 and TRBJ1-6, with 8 bases identical to TRBD1. Trimming removed 5 bases from V and 8 bases from J; junction bases left unmatched: 8. Germline V gene sequence: CDR1 SEHNR, CDR2 FQNEAQ (reference sequence). The CDR3 runs 15 residues. The full variable domain, completed using reference TRBV7-9 and TRBJ1-6, is DTGVSQNPRHKITKRGQNVTFRCDPISEHNRLYWYRQTLGQGPEFLTYFQNEAQLEKSRLLSDRFSAERPKGSFSTLEIQRTEQGDSAMYLCASSPQTGVDSPLHFGNGTRLTVT.

V is TRBV7-6 and J is TRBJ2-2; TRBD2 matches at 8 bases. V was clipped by 2 bases and J by 3 bases; unmatched bases: 2. The V gene's germline CDR1 is SGHVS and CDR2 FNYEAQ. The CDR3 totals 15 residues. The CDR3 DNA sequence: TGTGCCAGCAGCTTAATGCGGGGGGACACCGGGGAGCTGTTTTTT. Translated, it gives CASSLMRGDTGELFF.

The J gene is TRBJ1-1, the V gene TRBV2; perhaps TRBD1 as D (5 bases). Germline V gene sequence: CDR1 SNHLY, CDR2 FYNNEI. CDR3 size: 14 residues. Trimming shortened V by 3 bases and J by 2 bases, and 10 bases separated the two germline ends. The CDR3 sequence: CASSDHRLNTEAFF. CDR3 in DNA: TGTGCCAGCAGTGATCACAGGCTAAACACTGAAGCTTTCTTT.

The V gene is TRBV6-4, the J gene TRBJ2-3, with unresolved D. The CDR3 covers 15 residues. CDR1 is MRHNA, CDR2 SNTAGT, per germline. V lost 2 bases and J lost 2, with 11 bases in between. In nucleotides, the CDR3 is TGTGCCAGCAGTGACAGAGGAGAGGCCACAGATACGCAGTATTTT. Translated: CASSDRGEATDTQYF.

The chain couples TRBV4-3 to TRBJ2-3, with 8 bases lining up with TRBD1. The CDR3 contains 16 residues. Trimming removed 1 base from V and 1 base from J; junction bases left unmatched: 4. CDR1 LGHNA and CDR2 YSLEER come from the germline V gene. The CDR3 loop reads CASSQGAGGGTDTQYF. CDR3 sequence (DNA): TGCGCCAGCAGCCAAGGGGCAGGGGGCGGCACAGATACGCAGTATTTT.

V gene TRBV24-1 combines with J gene TRBJ2-6; no definite D call. V lost 4 bases, J lost 0 bases, and 6 bases lay in between. CDR3 size: 15 residues. Germline values: CDR1 KGHDR, CDR2 SFDVKD. CDR3 nucleotide sequence: TGTGCCACCAGTGACCCGAGCTCTGGGGCCAACGTCCTGACTTTC. Its protein is CATSDPSSGANVLTF.

The CDR3 sequence: CASRGTPRDTQYF. The CDR3, as DNA: TGTGCCAGCAGGGGGACTCCAAGAGATACGCAGTATTTT. The chain links TRBV12-3 or TRBV12-4 to TRBJ2-3, with D possibly TRBD2 on 6 matching bases. V was shortened by 6 bases and J by 5 bases, with 12 bases between the two germline ends. The CDR3 is 13 residues long.

This chain joins TRBV19 and TRBJ1-2; 7 nucleotides line up with TRBD1. Germline CDR1 LNHDA, CDR2 SQIVND (reference sequence). J was trimmed by 5 bases and V by 4 bases; bases with no gene match: 7. The CDR3 covers 14 residues. The CDR3 loop is CASSTDRWSYGYTF. The DNA of the CDR3 is TGTGCCAGTAGTACGGACAGGTGGTCGTATGGCTACACCTTC.

The rearrangement uses TRBV20-1 and TRBJ2-7; TRBD1 is a possible D gene (7 bases). Germline V gene data show CDR1 as DFQATT and CDR2 as SNEGSKA (reference sequence). Deletions cut 6 bases from V and 6 bases from J, with 12 bases between. The CDR3 length is 11 residues. CDR3 DNA sequence: TGCAGTGCCGACCAGGGGGGCGAGCAGTACTTC. It yields the protein CSADQGGEQYF.

This clone was counted once. This rearrangement joins TRBV7-8 to TRBJ2-3, with 7 bases fitting TRBD2. Germline V CDR1 and CDR2: SGHVS, FQNEAQ. CDR3 length: 16 amino acids. Losses at the gene ends were 5 bases for V and 4 bases for J; bases not matched to a gene: 12. The CDR3 DNA is TGTGCCAGCAGCCCTGGGGGGGGGTTTAGGGCAGATACGCAGTATTTT. Its translation is CASSPGGGFRADTQYF.

CDR3 sequence: CASSRDTGGVGDEQYF. The CDR3 nucleotides read TGCGCCAGCAGTCGGGATACAGGGGGAGTGGGGGACGAGCAGTACTTC. This chain uses TRBV5-1 with TRBJ2-7; 8 bases are a match to TRBD1. The CDR3 is made up of 16 amino acids. Losses at the gene ends were 5 bases for V and 5 bases for J; bases not matched to a gene: 15. Per the germline V gene, CDR1 is SGHRS and CDR2 is YFSETQ.

The chain employs TRBV6-6 and TRBJ1-6; D is possibly TRBD1 (5 bases). V shed 2 bases and J shed 3 bases, with 8 bases lying between them. In germline, CDR1 is MNHNY, CDR2 SVGAGI (reference sequence). The CDR3 spans 15 residues. In DNA, the CDR3 is TGTGCCAGCAGTTACGTAAGGGGCTATAATTCACCCCTCCACTTT. Its protein is CASSYVRGYNSPLHF.

This chain joins TRBV9 and TRBJ2-5; unclear D gene. The CDR3 covers 13 residues. V dropped 3 bases and J dropped 2 bases, with 8 bases sitting between them. Germline assignment: CDR1 SGDLS and CDR2 YYNGEE. Written as DNA, the CDR3 is TGTGCCAGCAGCGCGACAACGCAAGAGACCCAGTACTTC. Encoded protein: CASSATTQETQYF.

The chain carries TRBV5-1 and TRBJ2-3; 8 bases are shared with TRBD2. The ends lost 4 bases at V and 2 bases at J; junction bases unmatched: 3. CDR1 and CDR2 (germline): SGHRS, YFSETQ. The CDR3 covers 14 residues. This CDR3 is CASSAAGVTDTQYF. The DNA of the CDR3 is TGCGCCAGCAGCGCAGCGGGGGTCACAGATACGCAGTATTTT.

The rearrangement joins TRBV30 to TRBJ1-1, with D possibly being TRBD1 (5 bases). Trimming took 0 bases from V and 9 from J, leaving 14 bases between them. CDR1 is GTSNPN, CDR2 SVGIG, per germline (reference sequence). This CDR3 is built from 13 residues. CDR3 nucleotide sequence: TGTGCCTGGAGTGTAGGGGATAAACGTCAAGCTTTCTTT. This gives the protein CAWSVGDKRQAFF. Combining the CDR3 with reference TRBV30 and TRBJ1-1 gives the whole variable domain SQTIHQWPATLVQPVGSPLSLECTVEGTSNPNLYWYRQAAGRGLQLLFYSVGIGQISSEVPQNLSASRPQDRQFILSSKKLLLSDSGFYLCAWSVGDKRQAFFGQGTRLTVV.

The chain combines TRBV7-2 with TRBJ2-7, with 7 bases aligning to TRBD2. The CDR3 loop spans 13 amino acids. Germline-derived CDR1 and CDR2 are SGHTA and FQGNSA. With 3 bases clipped from V and 3 bases from J, the junction kept 2 bases outside the gene matches. The CDR3 DNA reads TGTGCCAGCAGCTTCGGCGGGGGCTACGAGCAGTACTTC. Its protein is CASSFGGGYEQYF. Together with reference TRBV7-2 and TRBJ2-7, the CDR3 gives the full variable domain: GAGVSQSPSNKVTEKGKDVELRCDPISGHTALYWYRQSLGQGLEFLIYFQGNSAPDKSGLPSDRFSAERTGGSVSTLTIQRTQQEDSAVYLCASSFGGGYEQYFGPGTRLTVT.

The V gene is TRBV30, the J gene TRBJ1-5, with TRBD1 identical over 7 bases. Germline V gene data show CDR1 as GTSNPN and CDR2 as SVGIG (reference sequence). This CDR3 is built from 14 residues. The V segment lost 1 base and the J segment 4 bases; nucleotides outside the gene matches: 4. The CDR3 protein is CAWSAGQANQPQHF. DNA for the CDR3: TGTGCCTGGAGTGCAGGACAGGCTAATCAGCCCCAGCATTTT.

This clone was detected only a few times. The chain combines TRBV5-1 with TRBJ1-1; perhaps TRBD1 as D (6 bases). V lost 6 bases, J lost 7 bases, and 16 bases lay in between. This CDR3 contains 13 residues. Germline lookup yields CDR1 SGHRS and CDR2 YFSETQ. The CDR3 DNA is TGCGCCAGCATGGACCCCGGGACACTTGAAGCTTTCTTT. Its protein is CASMDPGTLEAFF.

The chain employs TRBV3-1 (or the pseudogene TRBV3-2) and TRBJ1-2, with D possibly matching TRBD1 (5 bases). Trimming took 0 bases from V and 8 from J, leaving 13 bases between them. The length of the CDR3 is 14 residues. The germline CDR1 and CDR2 sequences are LGHDT and YNNKEL (reference sequence). CDR3 DNA sequence: TGTGCCAGCAGCCAAGAATTTCAGGGACTCGGCTACACCTTC. Its protein is CASSQEFQGLGYTF.

The chain has TRBV6-2 or TRBV6-3 and TRBJ2-7; D remains unclear. V shed 2 bases and J shed 6 bases, with 11 bases lying between them. The germline CDR1 and CDR2 sequences are MNHEY and SVGEGT. The CDR3 is 13 residues long. The CDR3 DNA sequence: TGTGCCAGCAGTTACGAGACTGGGTTCGAGCAGTACTTC. This codes for CASSYETGFEQYF.

A few counts support this clone. The chain combines TRBV6-2 or TRBV6-3 with TRBJ2-3, with TRBD1 matching 9 bases. The CDR3 contains 14 residues. V shed 3 bases, J shed 3 bases, and the junction held 1 base outside the gene matches. In germline, CDR1 is MNHEY, CDR2 SVGEGT. The DNA of the CDR3 is TGTGCCAGCAGTTATGGACAGGGGACAGATACGCAGTATTTT. Translation gives CASSYGQGTDTQYF.

The gene calls are TRBV7-9 and TRBJ2-1; 8 bases line up with TRBD2. From germline, CDR1 is SEHNR and CDR2 FQNEAQ (reference sequence). Germline trimming cut 2 bases from V and 3 bases from J; bases unmatched to any gene: 0. CDR3 length: 14 residues. This CDR3 is CASSLLAGYNEQFF. The CDR3 DNA is TGTGCCAGCAGCTTACTAGCGGGCTACAATGAGCAGTTCTTC.

Written as DNA, the CDR3 is TGTGCCAGCAGCTTGGGACTAGCGGGGGATACGCAGTATTTT. It codes for CASSLGLAGDTQYF. V is TRBV7-2 and J is TRBJ2-3, with 13 bases lining up with TRBD2. CDR1 and CDR2 (germline): SGHTA, FQGNSA. The CDR3 totals 14 residues. Trimming took 3 bases from V and 6 from J; bases not matched to a gene: 0. Full variable domain (missing parts from reference TRBV7-2 and TRBJ2-3): GAGVSQSPSNKVTEKGKDVELRCDPISGHTALYWYRQSLGQGLEFLIYFQGNSAPDKSGLPSDRFSAERTGGSVSTLTIQRTQQEDSAVYLCASSLGLAGDTQYFGPGTRLTVL.

The V and J genes are TRBV3-1 (or the pseudogene TRBV3-2) and TRBJ1-5, with D unresolved. The germline CDR1 and CDR2 sequences are LGHDT and YNNKEL (reference sequence). The CDR3 loop spans 14 amino acids. V was trimmed by 1 base and J by 2 bases, leaving 6 bases between them. CDR3 protein: CASSQGHGNQPQHF. DNA for the CDR3: TGTGCCAGCAGCCAAGGGCACGGCAATCAGCCCCAGCATTTT.

This rearrangement joins TRBV6-6 to TRBJ1-5, with 9 bases identical to TRBD1. The CDR3 length is 13 residues. The junction had 7 bases not matched to a gene; V was cut back by 5 bases and J by 11 bases. Germline values: CDR1 MNHNY, CDR2 SVGAGI (reference sequence). The CDR3 sequence: CASSPTGGLAQHF. DNA of the CDR3: TGTGCCAGCAGTCCGACAGGGGGTTTGGCCCAGCATTTT.

The genes are TRBV7-6 and TRBJ1-2, with 10 bases that match TRBD1. Trimming at V came to 3 bases and at J to 2 bases, leaving 0 bases not matched to a gene. This CDR3 spans 14 amino acids. The germline gives CDR1 SGHVS, CDR2 FNYEAQ. CDR3: CASSLDRGNYGYTF. The CDR3 region has the DNA TGTGCCAGCAGCTTGGACAGGGGGAACTATGGCTACACCTTC.

The chain combines TRBV5-1 with TRBJ1-1; D is undetermined. The V gene lost 2 bases and the J gene lost 3 bases, with 11 bases spanning the gap. CDR1 SGHRS and CDR2 YFSETQ come from the germline V gene. The CDR3 contains 14 residues. CDR3 protein: CASSFSSLDTEAFF. CDR3 in DNA: TGCGCCAGCAGCTTTAGTTCCCTTGACACTGAAGCTTTCTTT.